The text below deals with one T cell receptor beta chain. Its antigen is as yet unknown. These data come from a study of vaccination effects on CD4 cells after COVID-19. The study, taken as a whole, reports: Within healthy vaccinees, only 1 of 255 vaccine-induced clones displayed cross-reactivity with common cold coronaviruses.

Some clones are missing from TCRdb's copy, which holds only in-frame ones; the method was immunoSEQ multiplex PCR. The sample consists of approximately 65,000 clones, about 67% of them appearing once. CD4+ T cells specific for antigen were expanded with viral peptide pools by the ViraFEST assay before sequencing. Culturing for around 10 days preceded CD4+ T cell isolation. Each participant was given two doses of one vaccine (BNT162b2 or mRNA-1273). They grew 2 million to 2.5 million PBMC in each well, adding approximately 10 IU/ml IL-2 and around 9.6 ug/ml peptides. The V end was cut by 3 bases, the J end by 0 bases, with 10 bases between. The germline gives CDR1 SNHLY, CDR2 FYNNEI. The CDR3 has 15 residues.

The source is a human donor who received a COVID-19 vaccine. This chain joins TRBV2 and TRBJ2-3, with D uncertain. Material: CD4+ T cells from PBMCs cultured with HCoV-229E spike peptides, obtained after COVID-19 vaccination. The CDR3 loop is CASSELATSTDTQYF. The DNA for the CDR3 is TGTGCCAGCAGTGAGTTAGCTACTAGCACAGATACGCAGTATTTT.